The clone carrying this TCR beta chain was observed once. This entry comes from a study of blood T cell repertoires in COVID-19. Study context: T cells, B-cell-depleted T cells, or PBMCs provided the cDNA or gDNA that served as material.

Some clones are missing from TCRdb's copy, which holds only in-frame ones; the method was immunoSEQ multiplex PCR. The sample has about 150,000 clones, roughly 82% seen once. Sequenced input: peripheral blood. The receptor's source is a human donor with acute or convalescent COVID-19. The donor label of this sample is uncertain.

The CDR3 nucleotides read TGTGCCAGCAGCTCTCCGGCGGGGGGAAAGGACAATGAGCAGTTCTTC. This translates into CASSSPAGGKDNEQFF. The V gene is TRBV7-9, the J gene TRBJ2-1; the match to TRBD2 covers 8 bases. Germline V gene data show CDR1 as SEHNR and CDR2 as FQNEAQ (reference sequence). Trimming cost V 4 bases and J 5 bases; bases outside gene matches: 10. CDR3 length: 16 residues.